The source of this T cell receptor beta chain is a study of cytomegalovirus exposure and HLA in healthy donors. Study in general: Samples from HLA-typed donors yielded about 85 million unique TCRs in an early data release. Notes on the study in general: The study dropped some indistinguishable V segments, TRBV6-2 and TRBV6-3 among them. Later analysis revealed greater clonal expansion in HLA-associated TCR beta chains than in equally common others.

This CDR3 comprises 17 residues. The germline V gene has CDR1 LGHNA and CDR2 YNFKEQ. The junction had 13 bases not matched to a gene; V was cut back by 7 bases and J by 8 bases. For this clone: The antigen is undetermined.

PCR primers comprised 60 Vbeta and 13 Jbeta primers. The table came from immunoSEQ multiplex PCR; TCRdb's copy has only in-frame clones and leaves some out. The table records roughly 150,000 clones, approximately 70% of them present only once. Sequencing used PBMCs. This TCR came from a woman in her thirties in good health and CMV-seronegative. The chain couples TRBV4-2 to TRBJ2-3, with TRBD2 matching over 15 bases. The CDR3 is CASICPGLAGGRGTQYF. The CDR3 DNA is TGTGCCAGCATTTGCCCCGGACTAGCGGGGGGGCGAGGTACGCAGTATTTT.